These T cell receptor beta chains were read from a single sample in a study of blood T cell repertoires in COVID-19. Method: immunoSEQ multiplex PCR; TCRdb's copy keeps in-frame clones and lacks some. The repertoire holds under 150,000 clones, about 84% seen once, with 10% to 15% in the top ten. Sequencing was carried out using peripheral blood. These receptors originate from a man between 60 and 75 years old with active or convalescent COVID-19. The CDR3 runs from the conserved cysteine through the conserved F or W. The D gene is left open where the match is weak. The size field is filled for only some rows; it gives once, few, many or a size class.

V	D	J	size	CDR3	DNA
TRBV28	NA	TRBJ2-7	NA	CASSPSRASYYYEQYF	TGTGCCAGCAGTCCCTCCAGGGCGAGTTACTACTACGAGCAGTACTTC
TRBV5-4	TRBD1	TRBJ1-2	NA	CASSLQGAGYGYTF	TGTGCCAGCAGCTTGCAGGGGGCGGGCTATGGCTACACCTTC
TRBV4-1	NA	TRBJ2-7	NA	CASRNPGGGGYEQYF	TGCGCCAGCAGGAATCCAGGGGGAGGAGGGTACGAGCAGTACTTC
TRBV12-3/TRBV12-4	NA	TRBJ1-5	NA	CASSSNGPQHF	TGTGCCAGCAGTTCTAACGGGCCCCAGCATTTT
TRBV7-6	TRBD2	TRBJ2-3	few	CASRALAGVGADTQYF	TGTGCCAGCCGAGCCCTAGCGGGAGTAGGGGCAGATACGCAGTATTTT
TRBV11-3	NA	TRBJ2-7	NA	CASSRGQYEQYF	TGTGCCAGCAGCCGCGGACAGTACGAGCAGTACTTC
TRBV28	TRBD2	TRBJ2-7	NA	CASTFWAGGREQYF	TGTGCCAGCACCTTCTGGGCGGGAGGGCGAGAGCAGTACTTC
TRBV12-3/TRBV12-4	NA	TRBJ1-6	few	CASCGTLYSPLHF	TGTGCCAGCTGTGGGACACTCTATTCACCCCTCCACTTT
TRBV12-3/TRBV12-4	NA	TRBJ1-1	NA	CASSGRKWSEAFF	TGTGCCAGCAGTGGGCGTAAGTGGTCTGAAGCTTTCTTT
TRBV15	NA	TRBJ2-2	NA	CATSRDEGAPPGTGELFF	TGTGCCACCAGCAGAGATGAAGGAGCGCCCCCCGGGACCGGGGAGCTGTTTTTT
TRBV28	NA	TRBJ1-1	NA	CASSLWTVNTEAFF	TGTGCCAGCAGTTTATGGACAGTAAACACTGAAGCTTTCTTT
TRBV7-8	NA	TRBJ1-6	NA	CASSEAGEALHF	TGTGCCAGCAGCGAGGCGGGGGAGGCCCTCCACTTT
TRBV9	NA	TRBJ2-3	NA	CASRLDGTDTQYF	TGTGCCAGCCGACTCGACGGCACAGATACGCAGTATTTT
TRBV11-3	TRBD2	TRBJ2-7	NA	CASSFSGRYEQYF	TGTGCCAGCAGCTTTAGCGGGAGATACGAGCAGTACTTC
TRBV6-5	TRBD1	TRBJ2-6	once	CASSYSTGAGANVLTF	TGTGCCAGCAGTTACTCGACAGGGGCTGGGGCCAACGTCCTGACTTTC
TRBV14	NA	TRBJ2-3	NA	CASSRILQGPQYF	TGTGCCAGCAGCCGCATTCTACAGGGCCCGCAGTATTTT
TRBV18	NA	TRBJ2-4	NA	CASSHRAPLAKNIQYF	TGTGCCAGCTCCCATCGAGCCCCGTTAGCCAAAAACATTCAGTACTTC
TRBV7-6	TRBD2	TRBJ2-1	NA	CASSLAGGHNEQFF	TGTGCCAGCAGCTTAGCGGGAGGGCACAATGAGCAGTTCTTC
TRBV5-4	NA	TRBJ2-3	NA	CASSVTSTDTQYF	TGTGCCAGCAGCGTAACTAGCACAGATACGCAGTATTTT
TRBV24-1	TRBD2	TRBJ2-2	NA	CATSDPGLASNTGELFF	TGTGCCACCAGTGATCCCGGACTAGCGTCGAACACCGGGGAGCTGTTTTTT
TRBV9	NA	TRBJ2-3	once	CASSVSGKSTDTQYF	TGTGCCAGCAGCGTGTCCGGGAAGAGCACAGATACGCAGTATTTT
TRBV5-5	NA	TRBJ1-5	NA	CASSPEGGPVAQHF	TGTGCCAGCAGCCCCGAGGGTGGTCCGGTAGCCCAGCATTTT
TRBV18	TRBD1	TRBJ2-5	few	CASSRRDRDFETQYF	TGTGCCAGCTCACGAAGGGACAGGGATTTTGAGACCCAGTACTTC
TRBV2	TRBD2	TRBJ2-3	NA	CASSLGGVGLDTQYF	TGTGCCAGCAGCCTCGGGGGGGTCGGGTTAGATACGCAGTATTTT
TRBV7-3	TRBD2	TRBJ2-1	NA	CASSPGLAEYNEQFF	TGTGCCAGCAGCCCGGGACTAGCGGAATACAATGAGCAGTTCTTC
TRBV10-3	NA	TRBJ2-3	NA	CAISYRDTTDTQYF	TGTGCCATCAGCTACCGGGACACCACAGATACGCAGTATTTT
TRBV5-1	TRBD1	TRBJ2-1	few	CASSPRQGVRGNEQFF	TGCGCCAGCAGCCCTAGACAGGGCGTACGGGGCAATGAGCAGTTCTTC
TRBV6-2/TRBV6-3	TRBD2	TRBJ2-7	NA	CASSSTSGRIYEQYF	TGTGCCAGCAGTTCCACTAGCGGGAGGATCTACGAGCAGTACTTC
TRBV7-3	TRBD2	TRBJ2-7	NA	CASSSGLLTEQYF	TGTGCCAGCAGCTCGGGACTACTCACCGAGCAGTACTTC
TRBV11-2	TRBD2	TRBJ2-1	NA	CASSLLPGGRDEQFF	TGTGCCAGCAGCCTGCTGCCGGGAGGCAGGGATGAGCAGTTCTTC
TRBV29-1	TRBD1	TRBJ2-3	NA	CSAFLGTGSTDTQYF	TGCAGCGCTTTCCTAGGGACAGGTAGCACAGATACGCAGTATTTT
TRBV28	TRBD1	TRBJ2-7	NA	CASRYSRDRGPEQYF	TGTGCCAGCAGATATTCCCGGGACAGGGGGCCGGAGCAGTACTTC
TRBV5-5	TRBD2	TRBJ2-2	NA	CASSLRTSGTGELFF	TGTGCCAGCAGCTTGCGGACTAGCGGCACCGGGGAGCTGTTTTTT
TRBV5-1	NA	TRBJ2-3	NA	CASSLGGGPSTDTQYF	TGCGCCAGCAGCTTGGGCGGGGGCCCCAGCACAGATACGCAGTATTTT
TRBV19	TRBD2	TRBJ2-1	NA	CASRTSGSPYYNEQFF	TGTGCCAGTAGAACTAGCGGGAGCCCATACTACAATGAGCAGTTCTTC
TRBV10-3	NA	TRBJ2-5	NA	CASRSDQETQYF	TGTGCCAGCCGCAGCGATCAAGAGACCCAGTACTTC
TRBV6-4	NA	TRBJ2-3	once	CASSDSVADTQYF	TGTGCCAGCAGTGACTCCGTTGCAGATACGCAGTATTTT
TRBV28	NA	TRBJ1-1	NA	CASSPHTQNTEAFF	TGTGCCAGCAGCCCACATACACAAAACACTGAAGCTTTCTTT
TRBV4-2	TRBD2	TRBJ2-1	NA	CASSQATSGSLNEQFF	TGTGCCAGCAGCCAAGCTACTAGCGGGAGTTTAAATGAGCAGTTCTTC
TRBV6-6	NA	TRBJ1-5	NA	CASTKRGGQPQHF	TGTGCCAGCACCAAAAGGGGGGGCCAGCCCCAGCATTTT
TRBV6-5	TRBD1	TRBJ2-2	NA	CASSRTGPHTGELFF	TGTGCCAGCAGCAGGACAGGCCCCCACACCGGGGAGCTGTTTTTT
TRBV7-9	NA	TRBJ2-1	NA	CASSLGLYNEQFF	TGTGCCAGCAGCTTGGGACTTTACAATGAGCAGTTCTTC
TRBV10-3	TRBD1	TRBJ1-1	NA	CAIRPTGDTEAFF	TGTGCCATCAGGCCGACAGGGGACACTGAAGCTTTCTTT
TRBV5-5	NA	TRBJ2-2	NA	CASSQGWGDTGELFF	TGTGCCAGCAGCCAGGGGTGGGGCGACACCGGGGAGCTGTTTTTT
TRBV6-1	NA	TRBJ1-5	NA	CASSDRDQPQHF	TGTGCCAGCAGTGATCGAGATCAGCCCCAGCATTTT
TRBV2	NA	TRBJ1-4	NA	CASREELGEKLFF	TGTGCCAGCCGGGAGGAACTCGGGGAAAAACTGTTTTTT
TRBV3-1/TRBV3-2	TRBD2	TRBJ2-3	NA	CASSGGGRRTDTQYF	TGTGCCAGCAGCGGGGGGGGAAGGCGCACAGATACGCAGTATTTT
TRBV7-3	NA	TRBJ1-1	NA	CASSFTFGSITEAFF	TGTGCCAGCAGCTTTACCTTCGGGTCAATCACTGAAGCTTTCTTT
TRBV5-8	NA	TRBJ1-1	NA	CASSFRGAGDTEAFF	TGTGCCAGCAGCTTCAGGGGCGCGGGGGACACTGAAGCTTTCTTT